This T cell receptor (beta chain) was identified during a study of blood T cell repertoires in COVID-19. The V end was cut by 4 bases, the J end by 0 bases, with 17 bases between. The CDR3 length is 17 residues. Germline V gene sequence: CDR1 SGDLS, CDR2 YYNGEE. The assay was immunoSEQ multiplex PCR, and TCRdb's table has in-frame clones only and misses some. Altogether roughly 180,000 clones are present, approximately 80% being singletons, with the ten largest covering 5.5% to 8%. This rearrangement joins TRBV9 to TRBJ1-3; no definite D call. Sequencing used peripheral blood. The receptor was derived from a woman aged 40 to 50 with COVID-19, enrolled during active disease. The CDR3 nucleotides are TGTGCCAGCAGCCCCCGTGGGTGGGAGCGCTCTGGAAACACCATATATTTT. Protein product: CASSPRGWERSGNTIYF.